Following are 12 T cell receptor beta chains from one sample sequenced in a study of cytomegalovirus exposure and HLA in healthy donors. Use of 60 Vbeta and 13 Jbeta primers characterized the PCR. Profiling relied on immunoSEQ multiplex PCR, and the TCRdb table lists in-frame clones only, not all of them. This table holds approximately 210,000 clones, nearly 80% found once. What was sequenced was PBMCs. These receptors came from a male donor in good health and CMV-seronegative.

This clone occurred once. The chain links TRBV16 to TRBJ2-7; 9 positions match TRBD1. The germline V gene has CDR1 KGHSY and CDR2 FQNENV. Trimming took 0 bases from V and 4 from J; bases not matched to a gene: 4. The CDR3 is 15 amino acids. CDR3 nucleotides: TGTGCCAGCAGCCAATCGGGACAGGGCTCTTACGAGCAGTACTTC. It translates to CASSQSGQGSYEQYF.

The V call is TRBV4-3, the J call TRBJ1-4, with a tentative D call TRBD1 (5 bases). Per germline, CDR1 LGHNA and CDR2 YSLEER. CDR3 length: 16 amino acids. The ends were cut back, 4 bases at V and 6 bases at J, with 18 bases in the middle. The CDR3 spells CASSRLGGVEDEKLFF. DNA for the CDR3: TGCGCCAGCAGCCGGCTTGGAGGGGTGGAAGATGAAAAACTGTTTTTT.

This clone was recorded only once. The genes are TRBV28 and TRBJ2-1, with TRBD2 matching over 8 bases. V gave up 7 bases and J gave up 10 bases; unmatched junction bases: 15. CDR3 size: 15 residues. Per germline, CDR1 MDHEN and CDR2 SYDVKM. CDR3 coding DNA: TGTGCCAGCAATACCGCCGGGACTAGAAGTGGAGAGCAGTTCTTC. Translation gives CASNTAGTRSGEQFF.

Regarding this clone: The same CDR3 can be traced to other DNA sequences in this sample. The chain has TRBV6-1 and TRBJ2-7; 7 bases are a match to TRBD1. Germline values: CDR1 MNHNS, CDR2 SASEGT. V dropped 3 bases and J dropped 2; count of bases not matched to a gene: 4. This CDR3 has 14 residues. The CDR3 DNA is TGTGCCAGCAGTGAGAGGGGGCTACCCTACGAGCAGTACTTC. Its protein is CASSERGLPYEQYF.

This clone was seen only once. The chain joins TRBV5-6 to TRBJ2-7, with 8 bases aligning to TRBD1. This CDR3 region has 12 residues. The V gene end was trimmed by 3 bases and the J gene end by 7 bases; junction bases not matched to a gene: 3. Germline CDR1 and CDR2: SGHDT and YYEEEE. CDR3 bases: TGTGCCAGCAGCTCGGGACAGGTGGAGCAGTACTTC. Amino acid sequence: CASSSGQVEQYF.

The chain is built from TRBV27 and TRBJ1-4, with 8 nucleotides matching TRBD1. The V gene end was trimmed by 5 bases and the J gene end by 8 bases; junction bases not matched to a gene: 7. In germline, CDR1 is MNHEY, CDR2 SMNVEV (reference sequence). The CDR3 consists of 14 residues. The CDR3 here is CASSQGARGEKLFF. The DNA of the CDR3 is TGTGCCAGCAGTCAGGGGGCGAGGGGCGAAAAACTGTTTTTT.

This clone was recorded once. This chain links TRBV18 with TRBJ2-3; D may be TRBD1 (5 bases). CDR3 length: 15 amino acids. V gave up 2 bases and J gave up 9 bases, with 18 bases separating them. Germline CDR1 is KGHSH and CDR2 is LQKENI. CDR3 DNA: TGTGCCAGCTCACCATGGGGCTCGTTGGACGTAACGCAGTATTTT. Translated: CASSPWGSLDVTQYF.

A note on this clone: A read error is likely, as this CDR3 ends without the conserved phenylalanine or tryptophan. In DNA form, the CDR3 reads TGCAGCGCGGGCAGACGGGACAGGGGGGTTTCTTACACCTCC. This sequence encodes CSAGRRDRGVSYTS. The V call is TRBV29-1, the J call TRBJ1-2; 11 nucleotides agree with TRBD1. This CDR3 has 14 residues. The germline V gene encodes CDR1 SQVTM and CDR2 ANQGSEA. With 7 bases clipped from V and 11 bases from J, the junction kept 15 bases outside the gene matches.

The CDR3 spells CASSQAPPGQGPASYEQYF. For the CDR3, the DNA is TGCGCCAGCAGCCAAGCCCCCCCGGGACAGGGTCCGGCCTCCTACGAGCAGTACTTC. The gene calls are TRBV4-1 and TRBJ2-7, with TRBD1 matching over 9 bases. Germline V gene data show CDR1 as MGHRA and CDR2 as YSYEKL. CDR3 length equals 19 residues. With 1 base clipped from V and 0 bases from J, the junction kept 13 bases outside the gene matches.

The J gene is TRBJ1-1, the V gene TRBV6-5; TRBD1 might be the D (5 bases). V was shortened by 2 bases and J by 0 bases, with 13 bases between the two germline ends. Germline V gene lookup returns CDR1 MNHEY and CDR2 SVGAGI. This CDR3 is built from 16 residues. In DNA form, the CDR3 reads TGTGCCAGCAGTTACCCCCCCAGGGTAATGAACACTGAAGCTTTCTTT. It specifies CASSYPPRVMNTEAFF.

On this clone: At one end, the junction sequence differs from germline, possibly due to a read error. The chain carries TRBV27 and TRBJ2-7; a weak D match, TRBD2 (5 bases). The CDR3 loop spans 16 amino acids. Germline V gene data show CDR1 as MNHEY and CDR2 as SMNVEV (reference sequence). The CDR3 nucleotides are TGTGCCGGCAGTTTAGGCCCGCCGGGGTCATCCTACGAGCAGTACTTC. Residues: CAGSLGPPGSSYEQYF.

The CDR3 DNA reads as TGTGCCAGCAGCTTGGGTGGGAGGGCAATGAACACTGAAGCTTTCTTT. The encoded protein is CASSLGGRAMNTEAFF. The chain carries TRBV5-6 and TRBJ1-1, with D hard to call. The CDR3 runs to 16 residues. Germline-derived CDR1 and CDR2 are SGHDT and YYEEEE. The germline V and J ends were trimmed by 0 bases and 0 bases, with 12 bases remaining between them.